A single sample gave rise to the 8 T cell receptor beta chains below, sequenced in a study of PD-L1 blockade in urothelial cancer. Clones were read by immunoSEQ multiplex PCR, and TCRdb kept only the in-frame ones, dropping some. The table has 33,000 or so clones, roughly four fifths seen once; the top ten hold 6.8%. Time point given: pretreatment peripheral blood. The specimen comprised PBMCs, sampled around atezolizumab (anti-PD-L1) treatment. The receptors were gathered from a man in his sixties with urothelial cancer.

The gene calls are TRBV21-1 and TRBJ1-5; TRBD1, as called in the table, went unchecked against the DNA. TRBV21-1 is flagged as a pseudogene. This CDR3 is 21 amino acids long. Here the CDR3 DNA reads TGTGCCAGCAGCAAAGTTACTGGAACAGGGGGCGTTGGTGGTAGCAATCAGCCCCAGCATTTT. It encodes CASSKVTGTGGVGGSNQPQHF.

This chain connects TRBV6-5 to TRBJ2-2; TRBD1 is a possible D gene (6 bases). CDR1 and CDR2 from the germline V gene are MNHEY and SVGAGI. CDR3 size: 15 residues. V was clipped by 11 bases and J by 2 bases, with 18 bases between them. This chain's CDR3 is CAVSTGTPNTGELFF. In nucleotides, the CDR3 is TGTGCCGTATCGACCGGGACACCTAACACCGGGGAGCTGTTTTTT.

The chain combines TRBV27 with TRBJ1-6; D ambiguous. This CDR3 region has 17 residues. Germline CDR1 reads MNHEY; CDR2 reads SMNVEV (reference sequence). Trimming cost V 1 base and J 0 bases, with 10 bases left between them. The chain's CDR3 is CASSLWRGSSYNSPLHF. The CDR3 DNA sequence: TGTGCCAGCAGTTTATGGCGCGGGAGCTCCTATAATTCACCCCTCCACTTT.

This chain connects TRBV7-8 to TRBJ1-1; D perhaps matches TRBD1 (6 bases). Germline-derived CDR1 and CDR2 are SGHVS and FQNEAQ. This CDR3 contains 15 residues. V lost 2 bases and J 0 bases, leaving 10 bases between the germline ends. The CDR3 DNA sequence: TGTGCCAGCAGCTTAAGGGAGGGGGTGAACACTGAAGCTTTCTTT. Amino acid sequence: CASSLREGVNTEAFF.

V and J are TRBV7-9 and TRBJ1-1; unclear D gene. CDR3 size: 12 residues. The germline gives CDR1 SEHNR, CDR2 FQNEAQ (reference sequence). V was shortened by 2 bases and J by 4 bases, with 5 bases between the two germline ends. CDR3 nucleotide sequence: TGTGCCAGCAGCTTACGAGCCACTGAAGCTTTCTTT. Translated: CASSLRATEAFF.

The rearrangement joins TRBV27 to TRBJ2-6, with TRBD2 identical over 14 bases. The germline V gene encodes CDR1 MNHEY and CDR2 SMNVEV (reference sequence). The CDR3 covers 18 residues. Unmatched junction bases numbered 5, after V lost 5 bases and J lost 2 bases. For the CDR3, the DNA is TGTGCCAGCAGTAGGACTAGCGGGGGGCCAGCTGGGGCCAACGTCCTGACTTTC. Amino acids: CASSRTSGGPAGANVLTF.

The chain uses TRBV5-1 and TRBJ1-2, with D hard to call. The CDR3 length is 12 residues. V was clipped by 1 base and J by 8 bases, with 9 bases between them. The germline gives CDR1 SGHRS, CDR2 YFSETQ. The CDR3 sequence is CASSLLTEGYTF. In DNA, the CDR3 is TGCGCCAGCAGCTTGTTGACTGAAGGCTACACCTTC.

V is TRBV2 and J is TRBJ2-1; a possible D gene is TRBD2 (5 bases). Germline CDR1 and CDR2: SNHLY and FYNNEI. CDR3 length: 15 residues. The V and J ends lost 6 bases and 0 bases respectively, with 12 bases between them. Written as DNA, the CDR3 is TGTGCCAGCAGCATGGACGGAGGCTCCTACAATGAGCAGTTCTTC. Protein sequence: CASSMDGGSYNEQFF.